The T cell receptor (beta chain) described here comes from a study of vaccination effects on CD4 cells after COVID-19. Notes on this clone: Antigen specificity is unknown.

Antigen-specific CD4+ T cells were expanded (with viral peptide pools) by the ViraFEST assay ahead of sequencing. Isolation of CD4+ T cells took place after about ten days of culture. People in the vaccine group had not been infected with SARS-CoV-2 before, and their nucleocapsid antibodies were negative. Produced via immunoSEQ multiplex PCR; TCRdb's table is partial and in-frame only. This table has 20,000 to 30,000 clones, around 74% appearing once. V shed 4 bases and J 4 bases; nucleotides not matched to a gene: 9. Germline V gives CDR1 MNHEY, CDR2 SVGAGI. The CDR3 length is 16 residues. The input for sequencing was CD4+ T cells from PBMCs cultured with SARS-CoV-2 spike peptides, taken before COVID-19 vaccination. The source is a human donor who received a COVID-19 vaccine. This rearrangement joins TRBV6-5 to TRBJ2-5; TRBD1 matches 10 bases. CDR3 DNA: TGTGCCAGCAGTTTATCGGGACAGGGGATTTTAGAGACCCAGTACTTC. Protein sequence: CASSLSGQGILETQYF.